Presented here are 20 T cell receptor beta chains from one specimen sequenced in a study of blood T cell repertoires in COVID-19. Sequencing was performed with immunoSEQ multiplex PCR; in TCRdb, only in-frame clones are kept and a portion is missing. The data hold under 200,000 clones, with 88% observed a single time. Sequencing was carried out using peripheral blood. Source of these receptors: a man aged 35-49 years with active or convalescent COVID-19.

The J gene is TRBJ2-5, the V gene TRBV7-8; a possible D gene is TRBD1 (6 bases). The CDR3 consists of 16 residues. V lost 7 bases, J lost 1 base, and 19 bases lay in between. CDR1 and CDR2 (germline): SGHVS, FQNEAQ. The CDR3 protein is CASNTLIGGGQETQYF. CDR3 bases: TGTGCCAGCAATACCCTCATAGGGGGTGGCCAAGAGACCCAGTACTTC.

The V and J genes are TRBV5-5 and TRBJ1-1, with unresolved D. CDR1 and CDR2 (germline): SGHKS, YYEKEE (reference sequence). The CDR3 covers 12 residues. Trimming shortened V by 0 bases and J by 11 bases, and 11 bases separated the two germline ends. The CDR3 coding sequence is TGTGCCAGCAGCTTGGACGGCAGGAACGCTTTCTTT. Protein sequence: CASSLDGRNAFF.

CDR3 sequence: CASSQVTGGQPHEQFF. The CDR3 region has the DNA TGCGCCAGCAGCCAAGTTACAGGGGGCCAGCCCCATGAGCAGTTCTTC. The chain uses TRBV4-3 and TRBJ2-1, with TRBD1 identical over 9 bases. This CDR3 has 16 amino acids. CDR1 and CDR2 (germline): LGHNA, YSLEER. With 1 base clipped from V and 8 bases from J, the junction kept 9 bases outside the gene matches.

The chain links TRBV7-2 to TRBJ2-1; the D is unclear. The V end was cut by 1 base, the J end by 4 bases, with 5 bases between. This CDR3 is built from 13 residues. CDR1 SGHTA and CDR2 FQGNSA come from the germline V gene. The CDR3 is CASSLDLYNEQFF. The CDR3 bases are TGTGCCAGCAGCTTAGATCTGTACAATGAGCAGTTCTTC. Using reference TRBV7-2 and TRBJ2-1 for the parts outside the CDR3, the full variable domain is GAGVSQSPSNKVTEKGKDVELRCDPISGHTALYWYRQSLGQGLEFLIYFQGNSAPDKSGLPSDRFSAERTGGSVSTLTIQRTQQEDSAVYLCASSLDLYNEQFFGPGTRLTVL.

The CDR3 DNA reads as TGTGCCAGCAGTGAGACACTAGCGGGAACCTACGAGCAGTACTTC. Protein product: CASSETLAGTYEQYF. This chain links TRBV6-1 with TRBJ2-7, with TRBD2 matching over 10 bases. This CDR3 has 15 amino acids. The V segment lost 3 bases and the J segment 2 bases; nucleotides outside the gene matches: 4. CDR1 and CDR2 (germline): MNHNS, SASEGT.

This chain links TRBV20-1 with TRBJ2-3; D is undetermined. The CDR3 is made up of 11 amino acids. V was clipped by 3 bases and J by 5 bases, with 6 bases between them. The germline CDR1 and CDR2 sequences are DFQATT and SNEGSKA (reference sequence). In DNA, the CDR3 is TGCAGTGCTAGCCTCTTAGATACGCAGTATTTT. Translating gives CSASLLDTQYF.

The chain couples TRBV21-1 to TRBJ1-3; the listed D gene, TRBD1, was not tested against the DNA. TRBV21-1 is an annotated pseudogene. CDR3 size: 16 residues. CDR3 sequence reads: CASSKVLAGTGNTIYF. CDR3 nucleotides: TGTGCCAGCAGCAAAGTCCTGGCAGGTACAGGAAACACCATATATTTT.

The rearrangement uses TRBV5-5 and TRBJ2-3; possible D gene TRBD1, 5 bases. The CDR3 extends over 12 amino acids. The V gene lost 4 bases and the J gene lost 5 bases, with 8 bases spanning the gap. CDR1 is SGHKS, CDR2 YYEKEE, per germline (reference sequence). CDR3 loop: CASSLGVDTQYF. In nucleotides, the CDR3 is TGTGCCAGCAGCCTAGGGGTAGATACGCAGTATTTT.

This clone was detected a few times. The CDR3 sequence: CASSQGLGAPEQYF. CDR3 coding DNA: TGCGCCAGCAGCCAGGGACTAGGGGCCCCCGAGCAGTACTTC. V and J are TRBV5-1 and TRBJ2-7, with TRBD2 matching over 8 bases. Trimming took 4 bases from V and 6 from J; bases not matched to a gene: 9. The CDR3 is 14 residues long. Germline CDR1 SGHRS, CDR2 YFSETQ.

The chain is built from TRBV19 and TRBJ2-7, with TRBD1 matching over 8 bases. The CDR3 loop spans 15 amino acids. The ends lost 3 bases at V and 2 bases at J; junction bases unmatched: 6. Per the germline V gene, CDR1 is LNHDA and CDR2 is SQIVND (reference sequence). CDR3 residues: CASSIGQGLTYEQYF. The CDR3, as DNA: TGTGCCAGTAGTATCGGACAGGGTTTGACCTACGAGCAGTACTTC.

CDR3 nucleotides: TGTGCCAGCAGTCAGGGGGGTTTCAGGGTCTCCTATAATTCACCCCTCCACTTT. Translation: CASSQGGFRVSYNSPLHF. The V call is TRBV7-2, the J call TRBJ1-6; TRBD1 matches at 7 bases. The CDR3 has 18 residues. CDR1 and CDR2 from the germline V gene are SGHTA and FQGNSA. Unmatched junction bases numbered 11, after V lost 6 bases and J lost 0 bases.

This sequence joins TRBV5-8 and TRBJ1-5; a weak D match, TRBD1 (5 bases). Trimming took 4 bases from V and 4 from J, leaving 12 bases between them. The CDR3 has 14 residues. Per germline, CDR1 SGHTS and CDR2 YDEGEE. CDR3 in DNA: TGTGCCAGCAGCGTCCCCAGGGTAAATCAGCCCCAGCATTTT. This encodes CASSVPRVNQPQHF.

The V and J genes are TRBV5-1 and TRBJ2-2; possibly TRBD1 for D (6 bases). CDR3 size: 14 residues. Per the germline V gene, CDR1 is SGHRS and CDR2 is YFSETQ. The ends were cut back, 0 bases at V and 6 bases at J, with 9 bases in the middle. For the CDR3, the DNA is TGCGCCAGCAGCTTGGAACAGGGCGCCGGGGAGCTGTTTTTT. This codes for CASSLEQGAGELFF.

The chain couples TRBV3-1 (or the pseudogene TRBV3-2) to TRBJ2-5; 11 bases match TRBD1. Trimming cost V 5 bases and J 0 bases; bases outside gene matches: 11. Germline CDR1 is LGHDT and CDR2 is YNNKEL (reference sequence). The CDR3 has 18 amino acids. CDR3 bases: TGTGCCAGCAGCAAATCCGGGACAGGGGGTATGTACCAAGAGACCCAGTACTTC. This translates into CASSKSGTGGMYQETQYF.

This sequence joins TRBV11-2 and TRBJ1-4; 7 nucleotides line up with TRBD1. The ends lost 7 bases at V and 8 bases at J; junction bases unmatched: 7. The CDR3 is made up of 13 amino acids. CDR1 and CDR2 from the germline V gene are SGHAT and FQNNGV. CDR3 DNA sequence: TGTGCCAGCACCGTAAGCAGGGGGGAAAAACTGTTTTTT. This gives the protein CASTVSRGEKLFF.

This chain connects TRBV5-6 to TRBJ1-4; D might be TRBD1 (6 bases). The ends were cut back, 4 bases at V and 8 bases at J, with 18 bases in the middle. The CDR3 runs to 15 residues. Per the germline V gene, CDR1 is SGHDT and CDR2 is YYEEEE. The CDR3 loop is CASSRGGGSGEKLFF. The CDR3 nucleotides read TGTGCCAGCAGCAGGGGAGGGGGATCGGGAGAAAAACTGTTTTTT.

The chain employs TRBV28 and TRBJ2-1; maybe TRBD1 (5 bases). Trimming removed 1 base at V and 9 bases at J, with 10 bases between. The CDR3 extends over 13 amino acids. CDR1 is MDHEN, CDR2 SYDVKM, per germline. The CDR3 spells CASSLSGFGEQFF. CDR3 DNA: TGTGCCAGCAGTTTATCAGGGTTTGGTGAGCAGTTCTTC. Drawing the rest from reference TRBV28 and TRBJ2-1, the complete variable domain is DVKVTQSSRYLVKRTGEKVFLECVQDMDHENMFWYRQDPGLGLRLIYFSYDVKMKEKGDIPEGYSVSREKKERFSLILESASTNQTSMYLCASSLSGFGEQFFGPGTRLTVL.

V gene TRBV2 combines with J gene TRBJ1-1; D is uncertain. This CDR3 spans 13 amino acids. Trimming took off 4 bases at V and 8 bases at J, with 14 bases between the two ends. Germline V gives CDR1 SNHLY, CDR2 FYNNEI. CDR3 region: CASSVLSGEEAFF. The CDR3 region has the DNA TGTGCCAGCAGTGTATTAAGTGGGGAGGAAGCTTTCTTT.

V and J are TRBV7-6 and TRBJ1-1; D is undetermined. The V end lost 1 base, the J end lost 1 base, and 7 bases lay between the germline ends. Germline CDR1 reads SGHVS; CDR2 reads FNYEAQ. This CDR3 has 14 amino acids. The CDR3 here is CASSLESRNTEAFF. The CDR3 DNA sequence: TGTGCCAGCAGCTTAGAATCCAGGAACACTGAAGCTTTCTTT.

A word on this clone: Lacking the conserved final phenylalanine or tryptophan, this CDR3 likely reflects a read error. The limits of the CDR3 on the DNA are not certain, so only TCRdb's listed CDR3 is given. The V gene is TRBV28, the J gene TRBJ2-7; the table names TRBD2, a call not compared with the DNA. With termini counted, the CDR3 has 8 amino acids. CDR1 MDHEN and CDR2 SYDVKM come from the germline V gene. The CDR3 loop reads CASSLMSS.